This T cell receptor beta chain was observed in a study of blood T cell repertoires in COVID-19. After removal of 6 bases from V and 7 bases from J, the junction contained 7 bases not matched to a gene. Germline V CDR1 and CDR2: LGHNT, FRNRAP. The CDR3 is made up of 14 amino acids. Assay used: immunoSEQ multiplex PCR; TCRdb lists only in-frame clones, some missing. The sample lists about 160,000 clones, 75% to 90% occurring once. This receptor was identified in a man in his late teens or twenties with COVID-19, enrolled during active disease. Specimen: peripheral blood. The chain is built from TRBV12-5 and TRBJ1-2, with TRBD1 matching 11 bases. The CDR3 reads CASGYGQGAGGYTF. For the CDR3, the DNA is TGTGCTAGTGGATATGGACAGGGGGCGGGTGGCTACACCTTC. The complete variable domain, with remaining parts taken from reference TRBV12-5 and TRBJ1-2, reads DARVTQTPRHKVTEMGQEVTMRCQPILGHNTVFWYRQTMMQGLELLAYFRNRAPLDDSGMPKDRFSAEMPDATLATLKIQPSEPRDSAVYFCASGYGQGAGGYTFGSGTRLTVV.